The clone carrying this T cell receptor beta chain was seen repeatedly, ten times or more. Antigen specificity is unknown. The sample comes from a study of CD8+CD57+ T cells in acquired aplastic anemia. Study context: Yields of DNA that came from sorted CD4+ and CD8+ cells averaged about 3 ug.

Flow cytometry had shown expanded CD8+CD57+ cells in the patients chosen for sequencing. The enrolled patients all had severe acquired aplastic anemia. V was pared by 2 bases and J by 1 base, with 5 bases between. The germline V gene has CDR1 SGHTA and CDR2 FQGTGA. The CDR3 spans 14 residues. CDR3 and TCR beta VDJ profiling relied on genomic DNA as the template. TCRdb used MiXCR to reprocess the reads, holding one entry per CDR3 protein. The sample shows 150,000 to 200,000 distinct CDR3 sequences, roughly 43% of them seen only once. The study, taken as a whole, reports: Patients and controls shared some 30 CD8+ CDR3 sequences. Levels of CD8+ Simpson's diversity were not significantly distinct in patients versus controls.

The clonotype comes from a human donor with aplastic anemia. The sample consisted of sorted CD4+, CD8+, or CD8+CD57+ T cells (not recorded which) from PBMCs. The gene calls are TRBV7-3 and TRBJ2-2; D unresolved. DNA of the CDR3: TGTGCCAGCAGCTTATCATGGAACACCGGGGAGCTGTTTTTT. Protein: CASSLSWNTGELFF.